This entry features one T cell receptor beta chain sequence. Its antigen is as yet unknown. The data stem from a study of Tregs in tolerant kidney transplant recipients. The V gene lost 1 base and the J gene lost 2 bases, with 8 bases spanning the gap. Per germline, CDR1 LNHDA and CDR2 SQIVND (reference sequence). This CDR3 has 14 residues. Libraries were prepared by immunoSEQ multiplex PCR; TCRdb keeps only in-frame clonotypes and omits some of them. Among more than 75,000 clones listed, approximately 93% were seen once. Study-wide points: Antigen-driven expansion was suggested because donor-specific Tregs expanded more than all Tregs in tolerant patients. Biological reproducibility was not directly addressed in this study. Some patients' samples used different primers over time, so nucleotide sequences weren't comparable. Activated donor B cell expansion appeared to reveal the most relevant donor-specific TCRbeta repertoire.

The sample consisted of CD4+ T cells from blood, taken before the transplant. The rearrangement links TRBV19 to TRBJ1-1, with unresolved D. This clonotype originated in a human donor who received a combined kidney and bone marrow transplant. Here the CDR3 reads CASSIGQPNTEAFF. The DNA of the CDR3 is TGTGCCAGTAGTATAGGACAACCAAACACTGAAGCTTTCTTT.